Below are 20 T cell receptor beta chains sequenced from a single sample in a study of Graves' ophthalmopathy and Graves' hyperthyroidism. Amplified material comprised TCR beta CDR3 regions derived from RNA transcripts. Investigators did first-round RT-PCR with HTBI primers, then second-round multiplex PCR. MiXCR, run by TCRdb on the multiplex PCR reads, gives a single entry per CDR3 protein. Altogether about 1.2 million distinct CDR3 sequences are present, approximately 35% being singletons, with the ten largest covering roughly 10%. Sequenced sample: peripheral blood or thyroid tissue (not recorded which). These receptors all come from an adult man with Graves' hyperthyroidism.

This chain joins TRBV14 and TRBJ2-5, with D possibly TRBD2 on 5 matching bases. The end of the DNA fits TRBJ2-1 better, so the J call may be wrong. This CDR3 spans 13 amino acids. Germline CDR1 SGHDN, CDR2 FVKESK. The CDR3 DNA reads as TGTGCCAGCAGCACGGACTTAGACAATGAGCAGTTCTTC. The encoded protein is CASSTDLDNEQFF.

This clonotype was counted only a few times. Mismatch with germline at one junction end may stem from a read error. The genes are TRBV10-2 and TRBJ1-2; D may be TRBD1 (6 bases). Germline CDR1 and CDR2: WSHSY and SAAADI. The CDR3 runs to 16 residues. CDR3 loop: CASKNRDKHLFGGYTF. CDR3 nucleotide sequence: TGTGCCAGTAAGAACCGGGACAAGCACCTGTTTGGTGGCTACACCTTC.

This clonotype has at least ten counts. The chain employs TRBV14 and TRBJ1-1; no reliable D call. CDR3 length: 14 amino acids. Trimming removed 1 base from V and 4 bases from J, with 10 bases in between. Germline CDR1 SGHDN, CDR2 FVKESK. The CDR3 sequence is CASSQGRTGTEAFF. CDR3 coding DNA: TGTGCCAGCAGCCAAGGACGGACGGGCACTGAAGCTTTCTTT.

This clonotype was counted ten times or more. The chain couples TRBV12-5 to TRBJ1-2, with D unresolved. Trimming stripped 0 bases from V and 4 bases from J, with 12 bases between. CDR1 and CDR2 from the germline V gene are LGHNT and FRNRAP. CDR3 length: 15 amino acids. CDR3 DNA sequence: TGTGCTAGTGGTTTGGTAACTGGACGGATCTATGGCTACACCTTC. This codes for CASGLVTGRIYGYTF.

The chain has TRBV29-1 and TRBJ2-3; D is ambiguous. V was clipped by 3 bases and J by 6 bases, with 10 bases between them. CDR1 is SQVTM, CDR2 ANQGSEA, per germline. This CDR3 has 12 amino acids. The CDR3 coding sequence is TGCAGCGTTGAGTGGAGTGGGGATACGCAGTATTTT. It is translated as CSVEWSGDTQYF.

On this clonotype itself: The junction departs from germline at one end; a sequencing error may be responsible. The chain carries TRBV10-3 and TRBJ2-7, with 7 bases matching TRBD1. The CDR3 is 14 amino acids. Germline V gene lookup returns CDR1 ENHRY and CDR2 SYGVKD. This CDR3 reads CASSSQGVGDEQYF. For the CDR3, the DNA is TGTGCCAGCAGTTCCCAGGGGGTCGGGGACGAGCAGTACTTC.

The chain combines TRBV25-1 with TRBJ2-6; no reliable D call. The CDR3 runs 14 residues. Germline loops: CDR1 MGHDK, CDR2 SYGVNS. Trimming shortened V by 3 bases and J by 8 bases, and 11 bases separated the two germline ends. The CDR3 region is CASSDGARSNVLTF. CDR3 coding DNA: TGTGCCAGCAGTGATGGCGCTAGGTCCAACGTCCTGACTTTC.

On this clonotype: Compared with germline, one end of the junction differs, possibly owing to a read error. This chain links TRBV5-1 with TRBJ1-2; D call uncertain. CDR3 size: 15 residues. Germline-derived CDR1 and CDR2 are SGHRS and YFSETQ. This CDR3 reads CASSQEPSLNYGYTF. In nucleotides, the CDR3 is TGTGCCAGCAGCCAAGAACCATCCCTTAACTATGGCTACACCTTC.

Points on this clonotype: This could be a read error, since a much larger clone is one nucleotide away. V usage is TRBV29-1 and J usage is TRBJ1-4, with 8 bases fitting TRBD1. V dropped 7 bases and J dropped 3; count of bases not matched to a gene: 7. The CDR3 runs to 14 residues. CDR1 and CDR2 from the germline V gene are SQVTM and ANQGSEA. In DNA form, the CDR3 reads TGCAGCGCCCTTGTCAGGGGGCCTAATGAAAAACTGTTTTTT. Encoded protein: CSALVRGPNEKLFF.

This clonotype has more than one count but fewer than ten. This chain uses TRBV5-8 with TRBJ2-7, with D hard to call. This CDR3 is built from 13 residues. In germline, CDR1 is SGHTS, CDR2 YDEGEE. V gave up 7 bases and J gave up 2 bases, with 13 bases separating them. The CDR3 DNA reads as TGTGCCAGCGACCTTGGACGGACCTACGAGCAGTACTTC. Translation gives CASDLGRTYEQYF.

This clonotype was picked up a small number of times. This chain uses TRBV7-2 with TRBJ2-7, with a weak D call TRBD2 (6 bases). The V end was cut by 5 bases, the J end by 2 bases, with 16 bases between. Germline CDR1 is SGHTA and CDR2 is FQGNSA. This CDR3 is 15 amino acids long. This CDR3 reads CASSQVRTSTYEQYF. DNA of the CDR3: TGTGCCAGCAGCCAAGTTCGTACTAGCACCTACGAGCAGTACTTC. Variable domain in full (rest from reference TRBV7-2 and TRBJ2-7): GAGVSQSPSNKVTEKGKDVELRCDPISGHTALYWYRQSLGQGLEFLIYFQGNSAPDKSGLPSDRFSAERTGGSVSTLTIQRTQQEDSAVYLCASSQVRTSTYEQYFGPGTRLTVT.

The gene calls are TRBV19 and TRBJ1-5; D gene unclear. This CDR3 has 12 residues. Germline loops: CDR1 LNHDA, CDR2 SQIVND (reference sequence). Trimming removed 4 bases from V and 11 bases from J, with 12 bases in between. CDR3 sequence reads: CASSSGLGAQHF. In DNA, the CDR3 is TGTGCCAGTAGTAGTGGATTGGGAGCCCAGCATTTT.

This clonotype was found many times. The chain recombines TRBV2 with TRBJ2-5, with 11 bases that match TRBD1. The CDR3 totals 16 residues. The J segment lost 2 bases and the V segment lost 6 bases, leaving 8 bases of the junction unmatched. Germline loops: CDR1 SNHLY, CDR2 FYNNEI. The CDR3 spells CASSDGQGALQETQYF. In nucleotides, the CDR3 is TGTGCCAGCAGCGACGGACAGGGGGCACTACAAGAGACCCAGTACTTC.

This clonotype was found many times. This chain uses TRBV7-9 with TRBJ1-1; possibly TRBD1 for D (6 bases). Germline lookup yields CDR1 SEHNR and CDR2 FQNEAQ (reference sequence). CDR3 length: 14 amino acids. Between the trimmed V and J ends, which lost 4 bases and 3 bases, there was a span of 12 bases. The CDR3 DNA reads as TGTGCCAGCAGCTCAGGACAGTATTACACTGAAGCTTTCTTT. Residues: CASSSGQYYTEAFF. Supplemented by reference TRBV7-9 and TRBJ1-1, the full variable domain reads DTGVSQNPRHKITKRGQNVTFRCDPISEHNRLYWYRQTLGQGPEFLTYFQNEAQLEKSRLLSDRFSAERPKGSFSTLEIQRTEQGDSAMYLCASSSGQYYTEAFFGQGTRLTVV.

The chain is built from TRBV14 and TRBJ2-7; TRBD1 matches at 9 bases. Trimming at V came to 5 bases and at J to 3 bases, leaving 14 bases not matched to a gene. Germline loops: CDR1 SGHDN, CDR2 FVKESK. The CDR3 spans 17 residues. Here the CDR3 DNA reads TGTGCCAGCAGCTCGGATCCGGGACAGGGTTTGAACTACGAGCAGTACTTC. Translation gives CASSSDPGQGLNYEQYF.

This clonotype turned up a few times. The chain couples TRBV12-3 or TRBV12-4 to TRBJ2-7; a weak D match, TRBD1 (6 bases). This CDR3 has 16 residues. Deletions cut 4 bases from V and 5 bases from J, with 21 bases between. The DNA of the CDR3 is TGTGCCAGCAGTTCGACACAGGGTGGTGGCGTCCACGAGCAGTACTTC. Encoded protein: CASSSTQGGGVHEQYF.

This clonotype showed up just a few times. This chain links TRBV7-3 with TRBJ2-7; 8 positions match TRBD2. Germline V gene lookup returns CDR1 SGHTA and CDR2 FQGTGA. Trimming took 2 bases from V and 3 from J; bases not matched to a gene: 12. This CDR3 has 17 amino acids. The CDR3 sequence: CASSLGRSGGENYEQYF. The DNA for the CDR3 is TGTGCCAGCAGCTTAGGTCGATCGGGAGGGGAAAACTACGAGCAGTACTTC.

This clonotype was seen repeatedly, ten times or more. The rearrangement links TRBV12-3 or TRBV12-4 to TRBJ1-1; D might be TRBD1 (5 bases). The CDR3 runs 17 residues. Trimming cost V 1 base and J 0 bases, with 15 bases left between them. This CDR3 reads CASSLVGHGSLNTEAFF. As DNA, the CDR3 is TGTGCCAGCAGTTTAGTCGGACACGGGTCCTTGAACACTGAAGCTTTCTTT.

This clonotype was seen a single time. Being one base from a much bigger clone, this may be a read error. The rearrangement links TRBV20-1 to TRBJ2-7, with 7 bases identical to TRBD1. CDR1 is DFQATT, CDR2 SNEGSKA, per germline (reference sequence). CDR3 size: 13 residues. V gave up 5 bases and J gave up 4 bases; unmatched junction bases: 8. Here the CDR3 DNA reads TGCAGTGCTCGCAGGGGGATTGAGTACGAGCAGTACTTC. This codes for CSARRGIEYEQYF.

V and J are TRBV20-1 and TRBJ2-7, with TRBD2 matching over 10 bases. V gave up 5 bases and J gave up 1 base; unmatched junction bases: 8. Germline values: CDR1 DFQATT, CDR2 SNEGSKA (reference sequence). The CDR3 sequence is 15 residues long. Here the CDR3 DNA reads TGCAGTGCTCATAGCGGGGGGACCCCGTCCTACGAGCAGTACTTC. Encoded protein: CSAHSGGTPSYEQYF.